The 25 T cell receptor beta chains given below trace back to one sample, sequenced in a study of T cell responses to AZD1222 COVID-19 vaccine. Profiling relied on immunoSEQ multiplex PCR, and the TCRdb table lists in-frame clones only, not all of them. This sample carries about 130,000 clones, about nine tenths of them seen once, and the ten largest clones take over 1.2%. The material was peripheral blood, obtained on day 0 of AZD1222 vaccination. These receptors were obtained from an adult in good health.

This clone was counted a few times. The chain employs TRBV2 and TRBJ2-7; the D gene could be TRBD1 or TRBD2 (5 bases each). This CDR3 comprises 14 residues. CDR1 SNHLY and CDR2 FYNNEI come from the germline V gene. V was shortened by 3 bases and J by 6 bases, with 15 bases between the two germline ends. The CDR3 nucleotides read TGTGCCAGCAGTGAGGGCTCTGGGGGTCGCGAGCAGTACTTC. Translated, it gives CASSEGSGGREQYF.

This chain connects TRBV5-1 to TRBJ2-5; TRBD2 matches 9 bases. V lost 0 bases to trimming and J lost 5 bases; unmatched junction nucleotides: 14. The germline V gene has CDR1 SGHRS and CDR2 YFSETQ. This CDR3 comprises 18 residues. CDR3 loop: CASSLAAIGGGAGETQYF. The CDR3 nucleotides read TGCGCCAGCAGCTTGGCCGCGATCGGCGGGGGGGCCGGGGAGACCCAGTACTTC.

The chain recombines TRBV28 with TRBJ1-2; maybe TRBD1 (6 bases). V was shortened by 6 bases and J by 4 bases, with 12 bases between the two germline ends. Germline CDR1 is MDHEN and CDR2 is SYDVKM. The CDR3 loop spans 13 amino acids. The CDR3 loop is CASSFEGGYGYTF. DNA for the CDR3: TGTGCCAGCAGCTTCGAGGGGGGCTATGGCTACACCTTC.

The rearrangement uses TRBV6-1 and TRBJ2-1; weak D call: TRBD1 (6 bases). Trimming shortened V by 2 bases and J by 0 bases, and 8 bases separated the two germline ends. Germline V gene data show CDR1 as MNHNS and CDR2 as SASEGT. This CDR3 is 15 amino acids long. The CDR3 region is CASSEPGVSYNEQFF. The CDR3 nucleotides read TGTGCCAGCAGTGAACCAGGGGTCTCCTACAATGAGCAGTTCTTC.

The chain carries TRBV10-3 and TRBJ1-1; D perhaps matches TRBD1 (5 bases). The CDR3 loop spans 10 amino acids. CDR1 is ENHRY and CDR2 is SYGVKD in the germline V gene. V lost 10 bases, J lost 7 bases, and 10 bases lay in between. The CDR3 here is CATRDREAFF. The CDR3 nucleotides are TGTGCCACCCGGGACCGTGAAGCTTTCTTT.

V gene TRBV9 combines with J gene TRBJ2-5; D gene uncertain. V was cut by 0 bases and J by 7 bases, with 13 bases left in between. CDR3 size: 14 residues. CDR1 and CDR2 (germline): SGDLS, YYNGEE. The CDR3 DNA follows: TGTGCCAGCAGCGTAGATGATAAAATGGGGACCCAGTACTTC. Protein sequence: CASSVDDKMGTQYF. Supplemented by reference TRBV9 and TRBJ2-5, the full variable domain reads DSGVTQTPKHLITATGQRVTLRCSPRSGDLSVYWYQQSLDQGLQFLIQYYNGEERAKGNILERFSAQQFPDLHSELNLSSLELGDSALYFCASSVDDKMGTQYFGPGTRLLVL.

This chain links TRBV6-5 with TRBJ2-7, with D unresolved. V lost 5 bases to trimming and J lost 7 bases, with 12 bases between them. Germline V gene data show CDR1 as MNHEY and CDR2 as SVGAGI. This CDR3 spans 12 amino acids. This CDR3 is CASSTRSKEQYF. The CDR3, as DNA: TGTGCCAGCAGTACCCGATCCAAAGAGCAGTACTTC.

The gene calls are TRBV5-5 and TRBJ1-3, with D perhaps matching TRBD1 (6 bases). V was trimmed by 0 bases and J by 2 bases, leaving 9 bases between them. Germline V gene data show CDR1 as SGHKS and CDR2 as YYEKEE (reference sequence). The length of the CDR3 is 15 residues. The CDR3 DNA is TGTGCCAGCAGCTTGGTACAGGGAACTGGAAACACCATATATTTT. It yields the protein CASSLVQGTGNTIYF.

The chain has TRBV27 and TRBJ1-5; D perhaps matches TRBD1 (5 bases). This CDR3 has 17 residues. Between the trimmed V and J ends, which lost 0 bases and 6 bases, there was a span of 18 bases. CDR1 and CDR2 from the germline V gene are MNHEY and SMNVEV (reference sequence). In DNA form, the CDR3 reads TGTGCCAGCAGTTTATCCGGGGCAGGGTGGGAGAGTCAGCCCCAGCATTTT. Translating gives CASSLSGAGWESQPQHF.

The rearrangement uses TRBV6-5 and TRBJ2-5, with D possibly TRBD1 on 6 matching bases. Germline assignment: CDR1 MNHEY and CDR2 SVGAGI. Deletions cut 6 bases from V and 5 bases from J, with 13 bases between. There are 13 residues in the CDR3. The CDR3 bases are TGTGCCAGCAGCCTAACAGGGTATGAGACCCAGTACTTC. This translates into CASSLTGYETQYF.

CDR3 sequence (DNA): TGTGCAAGTCGCTTAGTTTGGGGTAACTATGGCTACACCTTC. Protein product: CASRLVWGNYGYTF. The chain joins TRBV12-2 to TRBJ1-2. TRBV12-2 has pseudogene status. The CDR3 loop spans 14 amino acids.

This rearrangement joins TRBV28 to TRBJ1-1; 9 bases map to TRBD1. V gave up 5 bases and J gave up 4 bases; unmatched junction bases: 5. The CDR3 is made up of 14 amino acids. From germline, CDR1 is MDHEN and CDR2 SYDVKM. CDR3 in amino acids: CASSPGQGSTEAFF. The CDR3 DNA reads TGTGCCAGCAGTCCCGGACAGGGGAGCACTGAAGCTTTCTTT.

The chain is built from TRBV12-3 or TRBV12-4 and TRBJ2-7; no firm D call. V lost 5 bases, J lost 5 bases, and 10 bases lay in between. CDR3 length: 12 residues. The CDR3 sequence is CASSGNTDEQYF. Written as DNA, the CDR3 is TGTGCCAGCAGTGGAAACACGGACGAGCAGTACTTC.

V and J are TRBV5-4 and TRBJ2-4; D might be TRBD1 (6 bases). Trimming took 3 bases from V and 0 from J, leaving 13 bases between them. The V gene's germline CDR1 is SGHNT and CDR2 YYREEE (reference sequence). The CDR3 runs 16 residues. The CDR3 nucleotides are TGTGCCAGCAGCTCCCCAGGGGTAGGAGCCAAAAACATTCAGTACTTC. Its translation is CASSSPGVGAKNIQYF.

This clone was found once. The V and J genes are TRBV7-2 and TRBJ1-4; 7 nucleotides line up with TRBD1. Germline V lookup: CDR1 SGHTA, CDR2 FQGNSA. The V gene end was trimmed by 8 bases and the J gene end by 5 bases; junction bases not matched to a gene: 2. CDR3 length: 12 amino acids. CDR3 sequence reads: CASAGQNEKLFF. The CDR3 DNA reads as TGTGCCAGCGCGGGACAGAATGAAAAACTGTTTTTT.

This clone has only one observation. This sequence joins TRBV28 and TRBJ1-2; D unclear. Trimming took 5 bases from V and 4 from J, leaving 17 bases between them. Germline assignment: CDR1 MDHEN and CDR2 SYDVKM. This CDR3 comprises 15 residues. The CDR3 is CASSQPGGYGYGYTF. The CDR3, as DNA: TGTGCCAGCAGTCAACCGGGAGGCTACGGCTATGGCTACACCTTC.

The CDR3 nucleotides are TGTGCCAGCTCCGGGAGATACAATGAGCAGTTCTTC. Translating gives CASSGRYNEQFF. The V and J genes are TRBV27 and TRBJ2-1; D possibly corresponds to TRBD2 (6 bases). The ends were cut back, 8 bases at V and 4 bases at J, with 9 bases in the middle. Germline V lookup: CDR1 MNHEY, CDR2 SMNVEV (reference sequence). This CDR3 has 12 amino acids.

The rearrangement joins TRBV7-8 to TRBJ1-2; TRBD1 matches 7 bases. The CDR3 has 14 amino acids. Trimming removed 0 bases from V and 4 bases from J; junction bases left unmatched: 2. The V gene's germline CDR1 is SGHVS and CDR2 FQNEAQ. Written as DNA, the CDR3 is TGTGCCAGCAGCTTAGCGACAGGGTCCTATGGCTACACCTTC. It encodes CASSLATGSYGYTF.

This clone was seen a few times. The chain recombines TRBV18 with TRBJ2-2, with TRBD1 matching 8 bases. The CDR3 has 16 residues. The junction had 5 bases not matched to a gene; V was cut back by 4 bases and J by 1 base. Germline values: CDR1 KGHSH, CDR2 LQKENI. CDR3 sequence: CASSLPGQENTGELFF. In DNA form, the CDR3 reads TGTGCCAGCTCACTTCCGGGACAGGAGAACACCGGGGAGCTGTTTTTT.

The CDR3 nucleotides are TGTGCCAGCAGAGACTGGGGACAGGGAAGCTCTGGGGCCAACGTCCTGACTTTC. It is translated as CASRDWGQGSSGANVLTF. The chain employs TRBV11-2 and TRBJ2-6; 9 bases align to TRBD1. Germline values: CDR1 SGHAT, CDR2 FQNNGV. J was trimmed by 0 bases and V by 6 bases; bases with no gene match: 9. The CDR3 loop spans 18 amino acids. Full variable domain (remainder filled in from reference TRBV11-2 and TRBJ2-6): EAGVAQSPRYKIIEKRQSVAFWCNPISGHATLYWYQQILGQGPKLLIQFQNNGVVDDSQLPKDRFSAERLKGVDSTLKIQPAKLEDSAVYLCASRDWGQGSSGANVLTFGAGSRLTVL.

V gene TRBV4-1 combines with J gene TRBJ2-1, with 10 bases matching TRBD2. The V gene end was trimmed by 0 bases and the J gene end by 4 bases; junction bases not matched to a gene: 3. Germline values: CDR1 MGHRA, CDR2 YSYEKL. The CDR3 is made up of 16 amino acids. The CDR3 region has the DNA TGCGCCAGCAGCCAAGAACGAGCGGGGGGGTACAATGAGCAGTTCTTC. Residues: CASSQERAGGYNEQFF.

CDR3 sequence reads: CASSLRLGGRNTIYF. CDR3 nucleotide sequence: TGTGCCAGCAGTCTCCGGCTTGGGGGTAGAAACACCATATATTTT. This sequence joins TRBV27 and TRBJ1-3, with D perhaps TRBD1 (5 bases). Germline-derived CDR1 and CDR2 are MNHEY and SMNVEV (reference sequence). V lost 5 bases, J lost 5 bases, and 16 bases lay in between. The CDR3 contains 15 residues.

The CDR3 DNA reads TGTGCCAGCTCACCTCGCGACTCTGGGGCCAACGTCCTGACTTTC. Protein product: CASSPRDSGANVLTF. The rearrangement uses TRBV18 and TRBJ2-6, with D unclear. Germline V gene data show CDR1 as KGHSH and CDR2 as LQKENI. V lost 3 bases and J 0 bases, leaving 6 bases between the germline ends. This CDR3 spans 15 amino acids.

V and J are TRBV24-1 and TRBJ2-1; the D is unclear. The V end lost 6 bases, the J end lost 3 bases, and 8 bases lay between the germline ends. CDR3 length: 13 amino acids. Looked up from germline, CDR1 is KGHDR and CDR2 is SFDVKD. CDR3 amino acids: CATSWAFYNEQFF. In DNA form, the CDR3 reads TGTGCCACCAGTTGGGCTTTCTACAATGAGCAGTTCTTC.

V gene TRBV5-5 combines with J gene TRBJ1-6, with 7 bases aligning to TRBD1. Germline V gives CDR1 SGHKS, CDR2 YYEKEE (reference sequence). V trimming: 3 bases; J trimming: 7 bases; junction bases outside the gene matches: 7. The CDR3 runs 15 residues. CDR3 bases: TGTGCCAGCAGCTCGTGGGACAGCGAAAATTCACCCCTCCACTTT. It yields the protein CASSSWDSENSPLHF. The variable domain in full, with the rest retrieved from reference TRBV5-5 and TRBJ1-6, is DAGVTQSPTHLIKTRGQQVTLRCSPISGHKSVSWYQQVLGQGPQFIFQYYEKEERGRGNFPDRFSARQFPNYSSELNVNALLLGDSALYLCASSSWDSENSPLHFGNGTRLTVT.